This T cell receptor beta chain was sequenced in a study of graft-versus-host responses after intestinal transplantation. Study-level background: Isolated intestinal, liver-intestinal, or multivisceral transplants were what recipients had. Every recipient had anti-thymocyte globulin induction and about three years of tacrolimus plus steroids.

V lost 0 bases and J 1 base, leaving 6 bases between the germline ends. The CDR3 is 14 residues long. CDR1 is LGHNA, CDR2 YNFKEQ, per germline. Study conclusions and caveats: Allografts carried high graft-versus-host to host-versus-graft clonal ratios in patients having graft-donor T cell macrochimerism. GvH clonotypes were identified within recipient marrow, with a subset emerging first in ileum or blood.

Notes on this clone: Its antigen is as yet unknown.

TCRdb's table, derived via immunoSEQ multiplex PCR, lists solely in-frame clones and lacks some. The table shows approximately 93,000 clones, with around 93% occurring only once. V is TRBV4-2 and J is TRBJ2-5; D gene ambiguous. The material sequenced was unstimulated CD8+ T cells sorted from spleen or lymph node cells, taken before transplant. The TCR originated in a human donor who was the organ donor for an intestinal transplant. In nucleotides, the CDR3 is TGTGCCAGCAGCCAAGAGGCTAGCCAAGAGACCCAGTACTTC. Its protein product is CASSQEASQETQYF.